This TCR beta chain is drawn from a study of OX40 agonist ivuxolimab in advanced cancers. Study as a whole: A partial response was reached by three patients: one with hepatocellular carcinoma and two with cutaneous melanoma.

Using immunoSEQ multiplex PCR, the repertoire was profiled, and TCRdb retains in-frame clones only, with some absent. The data show 90,000 to 100,000 clones, about 88% seen once. The CDR3 runs 12 residues. Trimming removed 6 bases at V and 4 bases at J, with 9 bases between. The germline CDR1 and CDR2 sequences are MNHEY and SVGAGI. The V and J genes are TRBV6-5 and TRBJ1-2, with no clear D. The sample was CD4+ or CD8+ T cells sorted from blood, taken in a trial of the OX40 agonist ivuxolimab. The sequence derives from an adult with an advanced solid tumor such as melanoma, head and neck, liver or kidney cancer. CDR3 sequence: CASSEGPYGYTF. CDR3 DNA: TGTGCCAGCAGCGAAGGGCCCTATGGCTACACCTTC.